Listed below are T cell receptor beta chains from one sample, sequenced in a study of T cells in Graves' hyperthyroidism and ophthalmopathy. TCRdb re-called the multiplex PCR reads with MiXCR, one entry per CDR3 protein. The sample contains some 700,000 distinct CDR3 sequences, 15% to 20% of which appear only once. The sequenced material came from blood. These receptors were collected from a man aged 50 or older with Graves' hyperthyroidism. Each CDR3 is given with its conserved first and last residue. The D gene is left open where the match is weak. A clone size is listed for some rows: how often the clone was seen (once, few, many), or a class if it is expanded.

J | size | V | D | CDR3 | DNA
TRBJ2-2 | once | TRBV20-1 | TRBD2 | CSAQGLAGGAGNTGELFF | TGCAGTGCCCAGGGACTAGCGGGAGGAGCCGGAAACACCGGGGAGCTGTTTTTT
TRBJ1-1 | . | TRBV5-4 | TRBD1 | CASSVGQGADTEAFF | TGTGCCAGCAGCGTAGGACAGGGGGCTGATACTGAAGCTTTCTTT
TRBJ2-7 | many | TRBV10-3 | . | CALQQGPSYEQYF | TGTGCCCTACAACAGGGTCCTTCCTACGAGCAGTACTTC
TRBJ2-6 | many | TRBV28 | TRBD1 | CASSPQTGRGANVLTF | TGTGCCAGCAGTCCCCAGACAGGGCGCGGGGCCAACGTCCTGACTTTC
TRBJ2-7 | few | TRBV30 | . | CAWGAAYEQYF | TGTGCCTGGGGGGCTGCCTACGAGCAGTACTTC
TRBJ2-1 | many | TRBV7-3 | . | CASSSGPSNEQFF | TGTGCCAGCAGCTCAGGACCATCCAATGAGCAGTTCTTC
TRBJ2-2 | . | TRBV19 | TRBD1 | CASRESRTGLYTGELFF | TGTGCCAGTAGGGAAAGTCGGACAGGGCTATACACCGGGGAGCTGTTTTTT
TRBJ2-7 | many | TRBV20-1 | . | CSASAQVYEQYF | TGCAGTGCTAGTGCACAGGTCTACGAGCAGTACTTC
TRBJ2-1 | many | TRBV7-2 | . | CASSMDSEYNEQFF | TGTGCCAGCAGCATGGACAGCGAGTACAATGAGCAGTTCTTC
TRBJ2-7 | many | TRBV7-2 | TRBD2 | CASSLILAGGYEQYF | TGTGCCAGCAGCTTAATCCTAGCGGGGGGCTACGAGCAGTACTTC
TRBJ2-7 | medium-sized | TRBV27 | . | CASSLSEVSYEQYF | TGTGCCAGCAGTTTATCGGAGGTCTCCTACGAGCAGTACTTC
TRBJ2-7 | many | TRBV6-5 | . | CASSYEQVTYEQYF | TGTGCCAGCAGTTACGAACAGGTTACCTACGAGCAGTACTTC
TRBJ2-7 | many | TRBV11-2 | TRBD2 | CASSLADVYEQYF | TGTGCCAGCAGCCTAGCGGACGTCTACGAGCAGTACTTC
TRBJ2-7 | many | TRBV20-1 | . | CSARGEVIRYEQYF | TGCAGTGCTAGGGGGGAGGTTATACGATACGAGCAGTACTTC
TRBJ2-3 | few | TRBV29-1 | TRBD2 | CSVPAGGTDTQYF | TGCAGCGTTCCAGCGGGGGGCACAGATACGCAGTATTTT
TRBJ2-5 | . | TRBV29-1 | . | CSSGGAGQETQYF | TGCAGCTCAGGGGGGGCAGGACAAGAGACCCAGTACTTC
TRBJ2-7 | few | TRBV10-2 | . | CASLGNAYEQYF | TGCGCCAGCCTGGGGAACGCCTACGAGCAGTACTTC
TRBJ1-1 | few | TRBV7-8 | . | CASGQDRNTEAFF | TGTGCCAGCGGCCAAGACCGGAACACTGAAGCTTTCTTT